The TCR beta chain described here comes from a study of vaccination effects on CD4 cells after COVID-19. The sample holds a few counts of this clone. No antigen is known for it. In germline, CDR1 is LNHDA, CDR2 SQIVND (reference sequence). The junction had 1 base not matched to a gene; V was cut back by 1 base and J by 1 base. This CDR3 contains 16 residues. The assay was immunoSEQ multiplex PCR, and TCRdb's table has in-frame clones only and misses some. The sample shows approximately 28,000 clones, over 55% of them seen only once. Findings of the study overall: Vaccine-induced clones in healthy vaccinees cross-reacted with common cold coronaviruses in only 1 of 255 cases.

Within the ViraFEST assay, antigen-specific CD4+ T cells underwent expansion with viral peptide pools prior to sequencing. Upon completion of 10 to 11 days in culture, CD4+ T cells were isolated. Participants were vaccinated with two doses of either the BNT162b2 or mRNA-1273 vaccine. Prior SARS-CoV-2 infection was absent in the vaccine recipients, as shown by negative nucleocapsid antibodies. Wells of two million PBMC each were grown with 10 IU/ml IL-2 and 8.5 to 10 ug/ml peptides. The chain employs TRBV19 and TRBJ2-2, with 9 bases identical to TRBD2. This TCR derives from a human donor who received a COVID-19 vaccine. Material: CD4+ T cells from PBMCs cultured with HCoV-NL63 spike peptides, obtained after COVID-19 vaccination. This CDR3 reads CASSIVLAGNTGELFF. In DNA, the CDR3 is TGTGCCAGTAGTATAGTACTAGCGGGGAACACCGGGGAGCTGTTTTTT.